This TCR beta chain appears in the sequencing data of a study of T cell repertoires in cytomegalovirus infection. The overall study: Matching HLA type, along with CMV infection, was indicated by public TCR beta signatures.

This clonotype was found a few times. This CDR3 has 14 amino acids. With 3 bases removed from V and 6 bases from J, the gap between germline ends came to 11 bases. CDR1 and CDR2 (germline): MDHEN, SYDVKM. TCRdb itself ran the reads through MiXCR, one entry per CDR3 protein. Of roughly 760,000 distinct CDR3 sequences detected, 35% to 45% appear once; the ten largest clones hold about 2.8%. The sequence derives from a human donor in good health (CMV status not recorded). Some clones in this sample may be carry-over from other donors' samples. Material for sequencing was PBMCs. The V gene is TRBV28, the J gene TRBJ1-4; D remains ambiguous. The CDR3 here is CASSFLLGDEKLFF. The DNA of the CDR3 is TGTGCCAGCAGTTTCCTTCTGGGCGATGAAAAACTGTTTTTT. The whole variable domain, remainder taken from reference TRBV28 and TRBJ1-4, is DVKVTQSSRYLVKRTGEKVFLECVQDMDHENMFWYRQDPGLGLRLIYFSYDVKMKEKGDIPEGYSVSREKKERFSLILESASTNQTSMYLCASSFLLGDEKLFFGSGTQLSVL.